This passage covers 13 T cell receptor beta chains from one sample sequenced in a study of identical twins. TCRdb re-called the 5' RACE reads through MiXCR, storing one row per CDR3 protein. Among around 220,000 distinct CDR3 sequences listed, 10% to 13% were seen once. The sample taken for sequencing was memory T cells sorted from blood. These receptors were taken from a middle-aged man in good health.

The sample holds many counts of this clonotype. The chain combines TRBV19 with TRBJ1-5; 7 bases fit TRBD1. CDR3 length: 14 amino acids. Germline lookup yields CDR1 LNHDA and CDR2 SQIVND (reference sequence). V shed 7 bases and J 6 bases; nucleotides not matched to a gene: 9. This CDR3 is CASTQTGAFQPQHF. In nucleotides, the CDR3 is TGTGCCAGTACCCAAACAGGGGCCTTTCAGCCCCAGCATTTT.

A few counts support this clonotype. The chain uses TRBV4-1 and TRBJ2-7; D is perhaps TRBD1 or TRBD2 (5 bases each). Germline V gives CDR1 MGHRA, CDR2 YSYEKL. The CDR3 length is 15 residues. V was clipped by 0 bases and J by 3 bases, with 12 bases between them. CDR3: CASSQERGALYEQYF. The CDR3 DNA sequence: TGCGCCAGCAGCCAAGAACGAGGGGCTCTCTACGAGCAGTACTTC.

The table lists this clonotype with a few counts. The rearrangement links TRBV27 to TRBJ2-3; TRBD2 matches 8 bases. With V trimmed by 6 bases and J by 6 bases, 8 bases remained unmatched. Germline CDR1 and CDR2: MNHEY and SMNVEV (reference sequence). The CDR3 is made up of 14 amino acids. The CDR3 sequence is CASRWVSGADTQYF. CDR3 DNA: TGTGCCAGCAGGTGGGTTAGCGGGGCTGATACGCAGTATTTT.

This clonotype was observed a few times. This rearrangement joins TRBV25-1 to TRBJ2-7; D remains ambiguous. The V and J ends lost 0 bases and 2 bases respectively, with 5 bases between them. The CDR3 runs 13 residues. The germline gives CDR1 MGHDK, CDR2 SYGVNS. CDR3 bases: TGTGCCAGCAGTGAATATGGTACCTACGAGCAGTACTTC. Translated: CASSEYGTYEQYF.

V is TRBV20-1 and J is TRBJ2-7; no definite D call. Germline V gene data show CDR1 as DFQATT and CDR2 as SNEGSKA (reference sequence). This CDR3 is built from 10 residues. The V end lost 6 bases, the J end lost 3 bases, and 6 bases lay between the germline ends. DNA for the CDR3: TGCAGTGCAACTATCTACGAGCAGTACTTC. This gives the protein CSATIYEQYF.

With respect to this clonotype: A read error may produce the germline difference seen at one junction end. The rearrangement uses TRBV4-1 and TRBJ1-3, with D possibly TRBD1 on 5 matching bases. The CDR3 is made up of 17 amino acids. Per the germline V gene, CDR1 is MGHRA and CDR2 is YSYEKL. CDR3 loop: CASSDPRTGTPGNPIYF. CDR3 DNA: TGCGCCAGCAGCGACCCCCGGACCGGGACGCCAGGAAACCCCATATATTTT.

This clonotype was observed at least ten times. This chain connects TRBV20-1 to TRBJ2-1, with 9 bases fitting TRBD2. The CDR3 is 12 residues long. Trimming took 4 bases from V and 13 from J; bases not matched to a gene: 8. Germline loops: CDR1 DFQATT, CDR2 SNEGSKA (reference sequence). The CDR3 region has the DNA TGCAGTGCTAAGCGGGGGGCGAGTATTCAGTTCTTC. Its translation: CSAKRGASIQFF.

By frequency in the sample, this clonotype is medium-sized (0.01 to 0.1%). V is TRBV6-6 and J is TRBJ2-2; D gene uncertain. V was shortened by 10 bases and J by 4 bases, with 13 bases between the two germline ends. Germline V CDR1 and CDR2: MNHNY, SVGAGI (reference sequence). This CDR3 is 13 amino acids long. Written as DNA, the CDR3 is TGTGCCATCCAGCAATGGGGCACCGGGGAGCTGTTTTTT. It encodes CAIQQWGTGELFF.

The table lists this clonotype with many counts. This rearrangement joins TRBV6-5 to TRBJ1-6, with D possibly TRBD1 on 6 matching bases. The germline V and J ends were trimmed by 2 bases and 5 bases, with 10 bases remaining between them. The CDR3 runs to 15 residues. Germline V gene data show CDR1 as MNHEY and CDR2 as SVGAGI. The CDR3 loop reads CASSYAGADNSPLHF. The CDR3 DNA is TGTGCCAGCAGTTACGCAGGGGCAGATAATTCACCCCTCCACTTT.

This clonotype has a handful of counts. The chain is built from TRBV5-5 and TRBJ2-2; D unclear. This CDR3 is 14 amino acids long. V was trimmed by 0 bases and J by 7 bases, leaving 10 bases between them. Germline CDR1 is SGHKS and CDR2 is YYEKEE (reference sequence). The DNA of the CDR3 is TGTGCCAGCAGCTTGGGGGGAATTGGCGGGGAGCTGTTTTTT. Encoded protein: CASSLGGIGGELFF. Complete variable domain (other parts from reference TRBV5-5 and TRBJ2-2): DAGVTQSPTHLIKTRGQQVTLRCSPISGHKSVSWYQQVLGQGPQFIFQYYEKEERGRGNFPDRFSARQFPNYSSELNVNALLLGDSALYLCASSLGGIGGELFFGEGSRLTVL.

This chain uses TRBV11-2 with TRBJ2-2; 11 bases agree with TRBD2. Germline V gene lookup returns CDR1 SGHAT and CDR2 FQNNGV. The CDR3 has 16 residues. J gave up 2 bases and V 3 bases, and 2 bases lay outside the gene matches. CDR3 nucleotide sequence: TGTGCCAGCAGCTTCACTAGCGGGGGAAACACCGGGGAGCTGTTTTTT. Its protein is CASSFTSGGNTGELFF.

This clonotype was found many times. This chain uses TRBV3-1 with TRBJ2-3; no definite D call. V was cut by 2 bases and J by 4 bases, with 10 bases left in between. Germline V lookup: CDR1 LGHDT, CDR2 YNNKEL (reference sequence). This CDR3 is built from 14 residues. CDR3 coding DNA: TGTGCCAGCAGCCAACATCGGATCGCAGATACGCAGTATTTT. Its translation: CASSQHRIADTQYF.

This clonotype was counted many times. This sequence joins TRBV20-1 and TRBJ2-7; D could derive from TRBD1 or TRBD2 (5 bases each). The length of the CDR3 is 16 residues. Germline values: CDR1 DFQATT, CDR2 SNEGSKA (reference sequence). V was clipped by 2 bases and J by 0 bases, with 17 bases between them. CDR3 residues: CSARSGTGRSSYEQYF. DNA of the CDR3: TGCAGTGCTAGATCAGGGACGGGACGGTCCTCCTACGAGCAGTACTTC.